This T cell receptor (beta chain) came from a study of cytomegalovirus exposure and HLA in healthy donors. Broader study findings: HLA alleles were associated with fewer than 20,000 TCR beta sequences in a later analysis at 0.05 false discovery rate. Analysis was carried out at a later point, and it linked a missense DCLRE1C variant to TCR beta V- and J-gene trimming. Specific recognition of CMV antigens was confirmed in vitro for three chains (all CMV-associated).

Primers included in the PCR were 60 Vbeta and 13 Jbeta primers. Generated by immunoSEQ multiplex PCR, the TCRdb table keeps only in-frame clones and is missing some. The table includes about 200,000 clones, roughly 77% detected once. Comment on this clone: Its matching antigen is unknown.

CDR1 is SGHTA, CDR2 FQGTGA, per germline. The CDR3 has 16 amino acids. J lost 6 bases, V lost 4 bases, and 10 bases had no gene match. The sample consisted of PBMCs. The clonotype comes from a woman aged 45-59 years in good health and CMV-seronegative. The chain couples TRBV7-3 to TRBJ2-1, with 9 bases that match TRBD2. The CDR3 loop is CASSSNGLAGFNEQFF. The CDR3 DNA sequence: TGTGCCAGCAGCTCCAACGGGCTAGCGGGATTCAATGAGCAGTTCTTC. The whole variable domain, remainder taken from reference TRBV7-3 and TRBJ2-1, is GAGVSQTPSNKVTEKGKYVELRCDPISGHTALYWYRQSLGQGPEFLIYFQGTGAADDSGLPNDRFFAVRPEGSVSTLKIQRTERGDSAVYLCASSSNGLAGFNEQFFGPGTRLTVL.